A single sample gave rise to the 30 T cell receptor beta chains below, sequenced in a study of T-cell memory formation after mild COVID-19. TCRdb fed the 5' RACE reads into MiXCR, producing one record per CDR3 protein. Seen here are roughly 140,000 distinct CDR3 sequences, roughly 13% observed once, and the top ten hold less than 30%. Sequenced material: PBMCs or a T cell subset sorted from them (not recorded which). Receptor source: an adult woman who had mild COVID-19 (a few samples of this study predate the infection). Cell type and time point are not known.

CDR3 in DNA: TGTGCCAGCAGCGATAACGACAGGGGGCCTTATGGCTACACCTTC. It codes for CASSDNDRGPYGYTF. The chain has TRBV7-9 and TRBJ1-2; 10 bases match TRBD1. Germline trimming cut 5 bases from V and 5 bases from J; bases unmatched to any gene: 8. This CDR3 region has 15 residues. Germline V CDR1 and CDR2: SEHNR, FQNEAQ (reference sequence).

Regarding this clonotype: Mismatch with germline at one junction end may stem from a read error. This rearrangement joins TRBV4-2 to TRBJ2-7; D remains ambiguous. CDR3 size: 16 residues. Germline values: CDR1 LGHNA, CDR2 YNFKEQ. The CDR3 sequence: CASSQEDATNSCEQYF. CDR3 in DNA: TGTGCCAGCAGCCAAGAGGACGCGACAAACTCCTGCGAGCAGTACTTC.

V usage is TRBV6-6 and J usage is TRBJ1-1; D not resolved. The ends were cut back, 0 bases at V and 7 bases at J, with 6 bases in the middle. The V gene's germline CDR1 is MNHNY and CDR2 SVGAGI (reference sequence). This CDR3 has 12 amino acids. The CDR3 DNA sequence: TGTGCCAGCAGTTACTCGATGGGTGAAGCTTTCTTT. This sequence encodes CASSYSMGEAFF.

The table lists this clonotype with many counts. V gene TRBV12-3 or TRBV12-4 combines with J gene TRBJ2-1; 14 nucleotides line up with TRBD2. Germline trimming cut 3 bases from V and 0 bases from J; bases unmatched to any gene: 7. The CDR3 totals 19 residues. The CDR3 nucleotides read TGTGCCAGCAGTTTCAACGGACTAGCGGGAGGTCCCTCCTACAATGAGCAGTTCTTC. It is translated as CASSFNGLAGGPSYNEQFF.

A few counts support this clonotype. The chain uses TRBV12-3 or TRBV12-4 and TRBJ1-5, with D possibly matching TRBD1 (6 bases). There are 15 residues in the CDR3. V was cut by 1 base and J by 4 bases, with 11 bases left in between. The CDR3 region has the DNA TGTGCCAGCAGTTTAGTGGGGGACATAAATCAGCCCCAGCATTTT. This encodes CASSLVGDINQPQHF.

The chain employs TRBV30 and TRBJ1-2, with 8 nucleotides matching TRBD1. The V and J ends lost 4 bases and 8 bases, in that order; junction bases with no gene match: 3. Germline-derived CDR1 and CDR2 are GTSNPN and SVGIG (reference sequence). The CDR3 has 11 amino acids. This CDR3 is CAWKDRDGYTF. The DNA for the CDR3 is TGTGCCTGGAAGGACAGGGACGGCTACACCTTC.

This clonotype was seen a handful of times. V usage is TRBV7-9 and J usage is TRBJ1-1, with no clear D. CDR1 is SEHNR, CDR2 FQNEAQ, per germline (reference sequence). CDR3 length equals 13 residues. V was cut by 2 bases and J by 6 bases, with 10 bases left in between. The CDR3 DNA reads TGTGCCAGCAGCTTAACAGATTGGGCTGAAGCTTTCTTT. Translation gives CASSLTDWAEAFF. Combining the CDR3 with reference TRBV7-9 and TRBJ1-1 gives the whole variable domain DTGVSQNPRHKITKRGQNVTFRCDPISEHNRLYWYRQTLGQGPEFLTYFQNEAQLEKSRLLSDRFSAERPKGSFSTLEIQRTEQGDSAMYLCASSLTDWAEAFFGQGTRLTVV.

This clonotype was detected a few times. The chain couples TRBV5-5 to TRBJ1-1; 7 nucleotides match TRBD1. The CDR3 length is 15 residues. The germline CDR1 and CDR2 sequences are SGHKS and YYEKEE (reference sequence). V trimming: 0 bases; J trimming: 6 bases; junction bases outside the gene matches: 8. CDR3 nucleotide sequence: TGTGCCAGCAGCTTGGGTGACAGGGATCGCGCTGAAGCTTTCTTT. Amino acid sequence: CASSLGDRDRAEAFF.

This clonotype was detected many times. The gene calls are TRBV12-3 or TRBV12-4 and TRBJ2-3; no reliable D call. Trimming removed 5 bases at V and 5 bases at J, with 11 bases between. The CDR3 sequence is 13 residues long. CDR3 in amino acids: CASSGSLGDTQYF. The CDR3 nucleotides are TGTGCCAGCAGTGGATCCCTCGGAGATACGCAGTATTTT.

This clonotype was observed many times. The V gene is TRBV2, the J gene TRBJ2-3; no definite D call. The CDR3 loop spans 14 amino acids. The germline gives CDR1 SNHLY, CDR2 FYNNEI. Trimming took 5 bases from V and 0 from J, leaving 9 bases between them. The CDR3 bases are TGTGCCAGCAGTCCAACGCAGAGCACAGATACGCAGTATTTT. Its protein is CASSPTQSTDTQYF.

The V call is TRBV9, the J call TRBJ2-5; no reliable D call. From germline, CDR1 is SGDLS and CDR2 YYNGEE. The CDR3 covers 13 residues. The V end lost 1 base, the J end lost 5 bases, and 9 bases lay between the germline ends. The chain's CDR3 is CASSVRSGETQYF. The CDR3 DNA follows: TGTGCCAGCAGCGTAAGGAGTGGGGAGACCCAGTACTTC.

This clonotype was counted many times. V gene TRBV6-4 combines with J gene TRBJ2-3, with 8 bases lining up with TRBD2. V trimming: 3 bases; J trimming: 0 bases; junction bases outside the gene matches: 8. CDR1 is MRHNA, CDR2 SNTAGT, per germline. CDR3 length equals 17 residues. This CDR3 reads CASSESVGGGSTDTQYF. The CDR3 DNA is TGTGCCAGCAGTGAAAGTGTTGGCGGGGGGAGCACAGATACGCAGTATTTT.

The chain carries TRBV12-3 or TRBV12-4 and TRBJ1-2; weak D call: TRBD1 (5 bases). Trimming took 2 bases from V and 7 from J, leaving 11 bases between them. This CDR3 has 13 amino acids. CDR3 residues: CASSLKGFPGYTF. The CDR3 coding sequence is TGTGCCAGCAGTTTAAAGGGGTTCCCTGGCTACACCTTC.

This clonotype was seen a few times. The chain is built from TRBV7-2 and TRBJ2-1; 8 nucleotides line up with TRBD2. Unmatched junction bases numbered 4, after V lost 1 base and J lost 5 bases. Germline CDR1 is SGHTA and CDR2 is FQGNSA. The CDR3 totals 15 residues. The CDR3, as DNA: TGTGCCAGCAGCTTAGTGGCGCGGGGGGACAATGAGCAGTTCTTC. Amino acids: CASSLVARGDNEQFF.

The chain carries TRBV12-3 or TRBV12-4 and TRBJ1-1; TRBD1 is a possible D gene (6 bases). V shed 5 bases and J shed 3 bases, with 13 bases lying between them. This CDR3 is built from 14 residues. The CDR3 region is CASSTMGGDTEAFF. CDR3 sequence (DNA): TGTGCCAGCAGTACCATGGGGGGCGACACTGAAGCTTTCTTT.

The chain is built from TRBV12-3 or TRBV12-4 and TRBJ2-5, with 8 positions matching TRBD2. The junction had 11 bases not matched to a gene; V was cut back by 3 bases and J by 2 bases. This CDR3 is built from 17 residues. CDR3 coding DNA: TGTGCCAGCAGTTTTACCGGAGGCGGGGGGAATCAAGAGACCCAGTACTTC. Protein sequence: CASSFTGGGGNQETQYF.

This clonotype was counted only a few times. The chain joins TRBV6-2 or TRBV6-3 to TRBJ2-1; TRBD2 matches 10 bases. Per the germline V gene, CDR1 is MNHEY and CDR2 is SVGEGT. Losses at the gene ends were 6 bases for V and 3 bases for J; bases not matched to a gene: 8. This CDR3 spans 16 amino acids. The CDR3 DNA reads as TGTGCCAGCAGGGACGCTAGCGGGAGCGGCTACAATGAGCAGTTCTTC. It encodes CASRDASGSGYNEQFF.

This chain links TRBV24-1 with TRBJ2-1; D is undetermined. V was shortened by 3 bases and J by 12 bases, with 11 bases between the two germline ends. The CDR3 covers 12 residues. From germline, CDR1 is KGHDR and CDR2 SFDVKD. CDR3 in DNA: TGTGCCACCAGTGATCCACGGACCCCGCAGTTCTTC. As protein: CATSDPRTPQFF.

CDR3 region: CASSQEGTGVLSTEQYF. The CDR3 DNA follows: TGTGCCAGCAGCCAAGAAGGTACGGGGGTACTCTCAACCGAGCAGTACTTC. The rearrangement links TRBV4-2 to TRBJ2-7; possible D gene TRBD2, 6 bases. V lost 0 bases and J lost 6, with 21 bases in between. The CDR3 spans 17 residues. Germline CDR1 is LGHNA and CDR2 is YNFKEQ.

The chain couples TRBV7-9 to TRBJ2-1; D is ambiguous. Germline V CDR1 and CDR2: SEHNR, FQNEAQ (reference sequence). This CDR3 contains 16 residues. The V end lost 1 base, the J end lost 1 base, and 11 bases lay between the germline ends. The CDR3 reads CASSLGFGESYNEQFF. The CDR3 nucleotides read TGTGCCAGCAGCTTAGGGTTTGGAGAATCCTACAATGAGCAGTTCTTC.

The CDR3 reads CASSSSGPYNEQFF. Written as DNA, the CDR3 is TGTGCCAGCAGCTCCAGCGGACCCTACAATGAGCAGTTCTTC. The chain carries TRBV6-6 and TRBJ2-1; TRBD2 might be the D (5 bases). This CDR3 is built from 14 residues. The V gene lost 6 bases and the J gene lost 2 bases, with 11 bases spanning the gap. Germline CDR1 is MNHNY and CDR2 is SVGAGI (reference sequence).

This clonotype was observed a few times. The chain carries TRBV5-1 and TRBJ2-1; D remains ambiguous. CDR1 and CDR2 (germline): SGHRS, YFSETQ. This CDR3 spans 12 amino acids. V lost 1 base and J lost 3, with 2 bases in between. The CDR3 is CASSLFYNEQFF. CDR3 nucleotides: TGCGCCAGCAGCTTGTTCTACAATGAGCAGTTCTTC.

This clonotype was seen a few times. This rearrangement joins TRBV6-2 or TRBV6-3 to TRBJ2-7, with D uncertain. The CDR3 is made up of 13 amino acids. Between the trimmed V and J ends, which lost 0 bases and 3 bases, there was a span of 6 bases. Germline V CDR1 and CDR2: MNHEY, SVGEGT. The CDR3 DNA reads as TGTGCCAGCAGTTACTCATCTATCTACGAGCAGTACTTC. This sequence encodes CASSYSSIYEQYF.

This clonotype was detected many times. The J gene is TRBJ1-2, the V gene TRBV7-6; no clear D gene. Germline assignment: CDR1 SGHVS and CDR2 FNYEAQ. There are 13 residues in the CDR3. Trimming removed 3 bases from V and 4 bases from J, with 9 bases in between. The CDR3 nucleotides read TGTGCCAGCAGCTTCGGTGAGGGCTATGGCTACACCTTC. Translated: CASSFGEGYGYTF. The whole variable domain, filled in from reference TRBV7-6 and TRBJ1-2, reads GAGVSQSPRYKVTKRGQDVALRCDPISGHVSLYWYRQALGQGPEFLTYFNYEAQQDKSGLPNDRFSAERPEGSISTLTIQRTEQRDSAMYRCASSFGEGYGYTFGSGTRLTVV.

The V gene is TRBV6-6, the J gene TRBJ2-6; D perhaps matches TRBD2 (6 bases). Germline-derived CDR1 and CDR2 are MNHNY and SVGAGI (reference sequence). The CDR3 contains 17 residues. Trimming stripped 3 bases from V and 4 bases from J, with 16 bases between. DNA of the CDR3: TGTGCCAGCAGTTATCAGGAGGGTCGCATGGGGGCCAACGTCCTGACTTTC. Its protein is CASSYQEGRMGANVLTF.

This clonotype turned up a few times. The chain joins TRBV9 to TRBJ2-2; tentatively, D is TRBD1 (6 bases). V lost 4 bases and J lost 5, with 9 bases in between. CDR1 is SGDLS and CDR2 is YYNGEE in the germline V gene. This CDR3 has 13 amino acids. The CDR3 DNA follows: TGTGCCAGCAGCTCAACAGGGACCGGGGAGCTGTTTTTT. Protein product: CASSSTGTGELFF.

This chain connects TRBV12-3 or TRBV12-4 to TRBJ2-1; 9 positions agree with TRBD1. The CDR3 length is 13 residues. J gave up 6 bases and V 8 bases, and 5 bases lay outside the gene matches. The CDR3 nucleotides read TGTGCCAGCCGGGGGACAGGGTTCAATGAGCAGTTCTTC. It is translated as CASRGTGFNEQFF.

The rearrangement links TRBV12-3 or TRBV12-4 to TRBJ1-1; weak D call: TRBD1 (6 bases). The CDR3 covers 16 residues. V was trimmed by 4 bases and J by 4 bases, leaving 19 bases between them. CDR3 DNA: TGTGCCAGCAGTTCCTCCTGGACAGCGTATGGCACTGAAGCTTTCTTT. As protein: CASSSSWTAYGTEAFF.

CDR3 in amino acids: CSARGGGTSGPPYEQYF. CDR3 bases: TGCAGTGCTAGGGGCGGGGGGACTAGCGGGCCCCCCTACGAGCAGTACTTC. J is TRBJ2-7 and V is TRBV20-1; 12 bases fit TRBD2. The V segment lost 3 bases and the J segment 2 bases; nucleotides outside the gene matches: 11. Germline V gives CDR1 DFQATT, CDR2 SNEGSKA (reference sequence). The CDR3 is 17 residues long.

V and J are TRBV27 and TRBJ2-7, with TRBD2 matching 10 bases. The junction had 10 bases not matched to a gene; V was cut back by 6 bases and J by 5 bases. The CDR3 runs 15 residues. Looked up from germline, CDR1 is MNHEY and CDR2 is SMNVEV (reference sequence). In DNA form, the CDR3 reads TGTGCCAGCAGGACGATAGCGGGAGGAGGGGACGAGCAGTACTTC. Protein sequence: CASRTIAGGGDEQYF.